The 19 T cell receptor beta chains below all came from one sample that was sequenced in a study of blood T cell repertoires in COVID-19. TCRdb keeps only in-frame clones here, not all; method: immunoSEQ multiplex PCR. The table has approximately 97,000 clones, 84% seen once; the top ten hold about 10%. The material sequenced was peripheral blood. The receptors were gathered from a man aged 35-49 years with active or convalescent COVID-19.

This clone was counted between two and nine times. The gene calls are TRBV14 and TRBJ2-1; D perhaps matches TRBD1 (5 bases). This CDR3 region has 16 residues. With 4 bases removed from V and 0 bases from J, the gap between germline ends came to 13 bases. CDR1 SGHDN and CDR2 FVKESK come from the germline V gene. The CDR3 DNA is TGTGCCAGCAGCCGTCGGATAGGGGTCTCCTACAATGAGCAGTTCTTC. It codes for CASSRRIGVSYNEQFF.

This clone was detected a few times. The CDR3 DNA follows: TGCAGCGTTGAAGGCGGGGGGGCCGGAGAGACCCAGTACTTC. This codes for CSVEGGGAGETQYF. The rearrangement links TRBV29-1 to TRBJ2-5; 9 nucleotides match TRBD2. V was clipped by 1 base and J by 4 bases; unmatched bases: 4. The CDR3 is 14 amino acids. CDR1 is SQVTM, CDR2 ANQGSEA, per germline.

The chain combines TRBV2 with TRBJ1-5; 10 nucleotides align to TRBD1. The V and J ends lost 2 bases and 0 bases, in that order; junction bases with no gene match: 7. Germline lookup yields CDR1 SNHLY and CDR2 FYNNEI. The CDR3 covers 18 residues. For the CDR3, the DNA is TGTGCCAGCAGTGAAAGGGACAGGGGTATATATAGCAATCAGCCCCAGCATTTT. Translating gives CASSERDRGIYSNQPQHF.

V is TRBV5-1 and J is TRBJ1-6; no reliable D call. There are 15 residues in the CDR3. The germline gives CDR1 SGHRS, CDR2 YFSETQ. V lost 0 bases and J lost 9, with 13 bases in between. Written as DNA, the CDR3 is TGCGCCAGCAGCTTGGACACATATACGGGTTCACCCCTCCACTTT. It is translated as CASSLDTYTGSPLHF.

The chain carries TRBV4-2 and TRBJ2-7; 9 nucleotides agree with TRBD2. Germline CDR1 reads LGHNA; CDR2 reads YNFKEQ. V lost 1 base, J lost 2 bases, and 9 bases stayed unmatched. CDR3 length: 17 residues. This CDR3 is CASSQVASGVGTYEQYF. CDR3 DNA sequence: TGTGCCAGCAGCCAAGTTGCTAGCGGGGTGGGAACCTACGAGCAGTACTTC.

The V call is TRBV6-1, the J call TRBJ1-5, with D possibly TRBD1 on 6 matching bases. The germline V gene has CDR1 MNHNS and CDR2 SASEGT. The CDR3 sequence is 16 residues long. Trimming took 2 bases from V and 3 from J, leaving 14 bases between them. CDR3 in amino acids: CASSERYRVNNQPQHF. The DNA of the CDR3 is TGTGCCAGCAGTGAACGGTACAGGGTAAACAATCAGCCCCAGCATTTT.

DNA of the CDR3: TGTGCCAGCAGCTTGGGGGCCGGAAACACCATATATTTT. Its translation is CASSLGAGNTIYF. The rearrangement uses TRBV7-9 and TRBJ1-3; D might be TRBD1 (6 bases). Germline V gives CDR1 SEHNR, CDR2 FQNEAQ (reference sequence). This CDR3 has 13 residues. The ends were cut back, 3 bases at V and 4 bases at J, with 7 bases in the middle. Full variable domain (rest looked up from reference TRBV7-9 and TRBJ1-3): DTGVSQNPRHKITKRGQNVTFRCDPISEHNRLYWYRQTLGQGPEFLTYFQNEAQLEKSRLLSDRFSAERPKGSFSTLEIQRTEQGDSAMYLCASSLGAGNTIYFGEGSWLTVV.

Here the CDR3 reads CAWSVLGYEAFF. The CDR3 nucleotides are TGTGCCTGGAGTGTACTCGGGTATGAAGCTTTCTTT. The V gene is TRBV30, the J gene TRBJ1-1; D gene unclear. CDR3 length equals 12 residues. Trimming stripped 0 bases from V and 7 bases from J, with 9 bases between. Germline V lookup: CDR1 GTSNPN, CDR2 SVGIG (reference sequence).

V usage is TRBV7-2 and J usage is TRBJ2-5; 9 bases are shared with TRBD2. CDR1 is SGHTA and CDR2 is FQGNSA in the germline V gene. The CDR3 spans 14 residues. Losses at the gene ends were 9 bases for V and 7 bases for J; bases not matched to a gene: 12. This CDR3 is CARSGAGGPGTQYF. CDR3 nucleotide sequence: TGTGCCAGGTCCGGGGCGGGGGGGCCCGGGACCCAGTACTTC.

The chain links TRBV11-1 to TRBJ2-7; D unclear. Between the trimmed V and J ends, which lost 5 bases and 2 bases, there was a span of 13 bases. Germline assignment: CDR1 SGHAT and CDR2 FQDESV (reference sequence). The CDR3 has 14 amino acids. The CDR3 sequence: CASSPTQEPYEQYF. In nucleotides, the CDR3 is TGTGCCAGCAGCCCAACCCAGGAACCCTACGAGCAGTACTTC.

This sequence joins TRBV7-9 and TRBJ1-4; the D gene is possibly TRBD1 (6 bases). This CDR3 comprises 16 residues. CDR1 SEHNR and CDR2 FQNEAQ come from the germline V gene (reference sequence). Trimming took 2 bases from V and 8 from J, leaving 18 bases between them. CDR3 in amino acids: CASSLRGAGEREKLFF. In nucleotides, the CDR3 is TGTGCCAGCAGCTTACGAGGGGCAGGGGAACGCGAAAAACTGTTTTTT.

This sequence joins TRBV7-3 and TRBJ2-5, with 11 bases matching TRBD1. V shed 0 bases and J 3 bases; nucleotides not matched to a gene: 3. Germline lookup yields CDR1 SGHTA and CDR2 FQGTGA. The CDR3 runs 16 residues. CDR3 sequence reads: CASSLTLGQGEETQYF. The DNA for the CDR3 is TGTGCCAGCAGCTTAACCTTGGGACAGGGGGAAGAGACCCAGTACTTC.

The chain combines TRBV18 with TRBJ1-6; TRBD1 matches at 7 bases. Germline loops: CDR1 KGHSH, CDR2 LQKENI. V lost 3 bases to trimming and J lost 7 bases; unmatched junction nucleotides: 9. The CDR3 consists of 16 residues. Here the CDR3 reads CASSPFETGNNSPLHF. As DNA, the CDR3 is TGTGCCAGCTCACCCTTTGAGACAGGGAACAATTCACCCCTCCACTTT. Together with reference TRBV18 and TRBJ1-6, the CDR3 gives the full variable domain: NAGVMQNPRHLVRRRGQEARLRCSPMKGHSHVYWYRQLPEEGLKFMVYLQKENIIDESGMPKERFSAEFPKEGPSILRIQQVVRGDSAAYFCASSPFETGNNSPLHFGNGTRLTVT.

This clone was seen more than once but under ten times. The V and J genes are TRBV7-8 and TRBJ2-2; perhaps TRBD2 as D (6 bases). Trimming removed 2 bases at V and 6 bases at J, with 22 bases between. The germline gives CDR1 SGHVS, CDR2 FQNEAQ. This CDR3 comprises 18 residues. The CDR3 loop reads CASSLLEGAGRYSGELFF. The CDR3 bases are TGTGCCAGCAGCTTATTGGAGGGAGCAGGGAGGTATTCCGGGGAGCTGTTTTTT. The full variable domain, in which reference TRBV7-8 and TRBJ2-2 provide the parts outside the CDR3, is GAGVSQSPRYKVAKRGQDVALRCDPISGHVSLFWYQQALGQGPEFLTYFQNEAQLDKSGLPSDRFFAERPEGSVSTLKIQRTQQEDSAVYLCASSLLEGAGRYSGELFFGEGSRLTVL.

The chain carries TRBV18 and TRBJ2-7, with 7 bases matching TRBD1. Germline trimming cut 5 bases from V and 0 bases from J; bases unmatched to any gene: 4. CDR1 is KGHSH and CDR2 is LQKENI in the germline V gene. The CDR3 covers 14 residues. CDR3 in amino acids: CASSADRSSYEQYF. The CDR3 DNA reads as TGTGCCAGCTCAGCGGACAGGAGCTCCTACGAGCAGTACTTC.

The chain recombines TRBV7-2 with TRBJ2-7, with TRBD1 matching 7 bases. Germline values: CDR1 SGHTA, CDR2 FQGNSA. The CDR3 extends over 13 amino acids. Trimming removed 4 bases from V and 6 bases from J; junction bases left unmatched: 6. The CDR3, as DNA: TGTGCCAGCAGCTCGACAGGGATCGGCGAGCAGTACTTC. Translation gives CASSSTGIGEQYF.

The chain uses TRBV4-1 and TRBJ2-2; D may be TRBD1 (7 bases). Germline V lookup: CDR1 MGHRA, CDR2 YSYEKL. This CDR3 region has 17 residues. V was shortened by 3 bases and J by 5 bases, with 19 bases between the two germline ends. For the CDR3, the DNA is TGCGCCAGCAGCCAGCGACCGGAGGGGGCGCGGACCGGGGAGCTGTTTTTT. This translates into CASSQRPEGARTGELFF.

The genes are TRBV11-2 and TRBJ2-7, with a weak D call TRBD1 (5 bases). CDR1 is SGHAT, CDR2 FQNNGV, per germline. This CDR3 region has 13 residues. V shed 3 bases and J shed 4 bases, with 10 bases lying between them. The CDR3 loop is CASSFGGAYEQYF. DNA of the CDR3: TGTGCCAGCAGCTTTGGTGGGGCGTACGAGCAGTACTTC.

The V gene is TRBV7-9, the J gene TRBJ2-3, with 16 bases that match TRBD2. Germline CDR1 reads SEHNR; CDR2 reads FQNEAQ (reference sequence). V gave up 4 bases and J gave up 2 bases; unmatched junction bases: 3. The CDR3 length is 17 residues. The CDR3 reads CASSSGTSGGDTDTQYF. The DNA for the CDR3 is TGTGCCAGCAGCTCCGGGACTAGCGGGGGGGACACAGATACGCAGTATTTT.